Below, one T cell receptor (beta chain) is given with its context. The sample is drawn from a study of blood T cell repertoires in COVID-19. Study overall: Italy, Spain and the United States were the sources of the convalescent and acute COVID-19 samples. PBMCs, B-cell-depleted T cells, or T cells provided the cDNA or gDNA that made up the material.

This CDR3 comprises 17 residues. CDR1 and CDR2 (germline): SGHVS, FQNEAQ. V shed 0 bases and J 1 base; nucleotides not matched to a gene: 4. In the study's own analysis: Reference gene primer amplification gave nucleated cell count estimates. Produced via immunoSEQ multiplex PCR; TCRdb's table is partial and in-frame only. The V and J calls and clone size were taken over from that table, and D and trimming were inferred from the DNA. The repertoire holds some 87,000 clones, around four fifths seen once, with 12% in the top ten. This sequence was found in a woman aged 70-85 years with active or convalescent COVID-19. V usage is TRBV7-8 and J usage is TRBJ1-5; 9 bases agree with TRBD1. Sample: peripheral blood. The CDR3 sequence is CASSLAWDRVSNQPQHF. The DNA for the CDR3 is TGTGCCAGCAGCTTAGCGTGGGACAGGGTCAGCAATCAGCCCCAGCATTTT.